Listed below are T cell receptor beta chains from one sample, sequenced in a study of T cells in Graves' hyperthyroidism and ophthalmopathy. TCRdb recomputed calls from the multiplex PCR reads with MiXCR, one row per CDR3 protein. The table includes about 360,000 distinct CDR3 sequences, about a fifth detected once. The sample taken for sequencing was blood. Source of these receptors: a woman aged 18-35 years with Graves' hyperthyroidism. Both conserved end residues are part of each CDR3. A D gene is named only where the DNA matches it firmly. Only some rows state a clone size, as once, few, many or a class for expanded clones.

many | TRBJ2-7 | NA | TRBV5-1 | TGCGCCAGCAGCTTGGGTCTCGGGGGCTCCTACGAGCAGTACTTC | CASSLGLGGSYEQYF
NA | TRBJ1-2 | TRBD1 | TRBV6-2/TRBV6-3 | TGTGCCAGCAGGCAGGGGGAGTATGGCTACACCTTC | CASRQGEYGYTF
many | TRBJ2-2 | NA | TRBV20-1 | TGCAGTGCTAGAGATCGTTGGCAGTTGAACACCGGGGAGCTGTTTTTT | CSARDRWQLNTGELFF
NA | TRBJ2-2 | NA | TRBV4-1 | TGCGCCAGCAGCCGAACAGGGTTTAACACCGGGGAGCTGTTTTTT | CASSRTGFNTGELFF
many | TRBJ1-5 | NA | TRBV12-3/TRBV12-4 | TGTGCCAGCAGTTTCCACAGCAATCAGCCCCAGCATTTT | CASSFHSNQPQHF
NA | TRBJ2-7 | NA | TRBV10-3 | TGTGCCTCAGGACAGAGACCATACGAGCAGTACTTC | CASGQRPYEQYF
NA | TRBJ2-7 | NA | TRBV27 | TGTGCCAGCAGTTACTCGTCTGAGCAGTACTTC | CASSYSSEQYF
many | TRBJ2-5 | NA | TRBV28 | TGTGCCAGCAGTGACAGCGCCCAAGAGACCCAGTACTTC | CASSDSAQETQYF
many | TRBJ2-7 | NA | TRBV6-5 | TGTGCCAGCAGTTATTCGCCTAGGCGGGGTACCTCCTACGAGCAGTACTTC | CASSYSPRRGTSYEQYF
many | TRBJ2-7 | TRBD1 | TRBV6-1 | TGTGCCAGCAGACGGGACAGGGGGAGCAACGAGCAGTACTTC | CASRRDRGSNEQYF
few | TRBJ1-2 | NA | TRBV29-1 | TGCAGCGTTGTTCAGGGGCTAGGCTACACCTTC | CSVVQGLGYTF
many | TRBJ1-1 | NA | TRBV29-1 | TGCAGCGGTGGACGGGAGAACACTGAAGCTTTCTTT | CSGGRENTEAFF
NA | TRBJ1-1 | NA | TRBV12-3/TRBV12-4 | TGTGCCAGCAGTTTACAGGGTCTAGGCGGCACTGAAGCTTTCTTT | CASSLQGLGGTEAFF
few | TRBJ1-2 | NA | TRBV6-1 | TGTGCCAGCAGAGCCCAGGGTTACGGTGGCTACACCTTC | CASRAQGYGGYTF
few | TRBJ1-5 | NA | TRBV19 | TGTGCCAGTAGTATAACTGGACTGAGCAATCAGCCCCAGCATTTT | CASSITGLSNQPQHF
NA | TRBJ2-7 | NA | TRBV12-3/TRBV12-4 | TGTGCCAGCAGTTTAAAGGACCCGGGGTCGGGGTACGAGCAGTACTTC | CASSLKDPGSGYEQYF
many | TRBJ1-3 | NA | TRBV28 | TGTGCCAGCAGTTTGGGGGGTAGGACTGGAAACACCATATATTTT | CASSLGGRTGNTIYF
many | TRBJ1-6 | NA | TRBV15 | TGTGCCACCAGCAGAGTTGGGTGGGGGCGGAATTCACCCCTCCACTTT | CATSRVGWGRNSPLHF
many | TRBJ2-3 | NA | TRBV12-3/TRBV12-4 | TGTGCCAGCAGTTTAGTAGCCGAACGGGACTCGGAGTATTTT | CASSLVAERDSEYF
NA | TRBJ2-2 | NA | TRBV6-2/TRBV6-3 | TGTGCCAGCTGTAATTTACCGGGACTCATACGGGGCACCGGGGAGCTGTTTTTT | CASCNLPGLIRGTGELFF
many | TRBJ2-5 | NA | TRBV15 | TGTGCCACCAGCAGAGAATGGAGGGTAAAGTACTTC | CATSREWRVKYF
NA | TRBJ2-2 | TRBD2 | TRBV14 | TGTGCCAGCAGCCAGACTAGCGGGAACACCGGGGAGCTGTTTTTT | CASSQTSGNTGELFF
few | TRBJ1-5 | TRBD1 | TRBV2 | TGTGCCAGCGACGACAGGGATTATAGCAATCAGCCCCAGCATTTT | CASDDRDYSNQPQHF
many | TRBJ2-5 | NA | TRBV19 | TGTGCCAGTAGTATAGAAGTCCAAGAGACCCAGTACTTC | CASSIEVQETQYF
many | TRBJ2-4 | TRBD1 | TRBV7-6 | TGTGCCAGCAGCTTAGAAGGGGGCAGGGCCGGGGCCAAAAACATTCAGTACTTC | CASSLEGGRAGAKNIQYF
many | TRBJ1-3 | NA | TRBV5-1 | TGCGCCAGCAGTTTGGGTAGTAGGGGTCCCTCTGGAAACACCATATATTTT | CASSLGSRGPSGNTIYF
few | TRBJ1-1 | NA | TRBV6-1 | TGTGCCACCAACGCCGCCAAGGCTGAAGCTTTCTTT | CATNAAKAEAFF
many | TRBJ2-6 | NA | TRBV11-1 | TGTGCCAGCAGCTTAACACGATCTGGGGCCAACGTCCTGACTTTC | CASSLTRSGANVLTF
NA | TRBJ1-1 | NA | TRBV12-3/TRBV12-4 | TGTGCCAGCACCCCAATGACGGTCTTTCGCACTGAAGCTTTCTTT | CASTPMTVFRTEAFF
many | TRBJ1-2 | NA | TRBV7-8 | TGTGCCAGCAGCTTATCAACCAACAACTATGGCTACACCTTC | CASSLSTNNYGYTF